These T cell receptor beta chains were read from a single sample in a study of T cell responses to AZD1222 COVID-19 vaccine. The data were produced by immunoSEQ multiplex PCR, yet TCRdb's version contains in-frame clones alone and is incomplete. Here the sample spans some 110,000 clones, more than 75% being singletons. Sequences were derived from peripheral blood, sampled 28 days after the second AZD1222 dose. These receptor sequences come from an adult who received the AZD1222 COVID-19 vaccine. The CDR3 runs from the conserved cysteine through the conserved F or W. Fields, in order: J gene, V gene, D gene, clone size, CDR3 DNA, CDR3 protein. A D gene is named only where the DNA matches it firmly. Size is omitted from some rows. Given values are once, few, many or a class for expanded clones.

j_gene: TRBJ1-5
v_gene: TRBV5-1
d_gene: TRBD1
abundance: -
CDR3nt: TGCGCCAGCAGCTTGGAGGGGGCGGCGGAGCCCCAGCATTTT
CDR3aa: CASSLEGAAEPQHF

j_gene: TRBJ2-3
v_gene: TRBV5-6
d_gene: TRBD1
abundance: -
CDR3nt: TGTGCCAGCAGCTTGGCAGGGGGCGGCACAGATACGCAGTATTTT
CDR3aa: CASSLAGGGTDTQYF

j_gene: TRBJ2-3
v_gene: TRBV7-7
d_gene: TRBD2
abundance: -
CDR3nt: TGTGCCAGCAGCTTAACGGCGGGGGGGCCGGTAGATACGCAGTATTTT
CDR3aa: CASSLTAGGPVDTQYF

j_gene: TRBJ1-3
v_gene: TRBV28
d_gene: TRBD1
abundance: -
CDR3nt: TGTGCCAGCAGTTCGCCAGGGGGCGCCTCTGGAAACACCATATATTTT
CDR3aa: CASSSPGGASGNTIYF

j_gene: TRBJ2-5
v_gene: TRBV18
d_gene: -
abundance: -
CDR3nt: TGTGCCAGCTCACAGGGTTCGGGGCCCGGTAACGGGGAGACCCAGTACTTC
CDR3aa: CASSQGSGPGNGETQYF

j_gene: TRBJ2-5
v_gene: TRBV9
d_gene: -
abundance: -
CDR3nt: TGTGCCAGCAGCGACATTCTCCAAGGACAGAAAGAGACCCAGTACTTC
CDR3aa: CASSDILQGQKETQYF

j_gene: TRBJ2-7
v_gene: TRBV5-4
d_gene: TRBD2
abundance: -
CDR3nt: TGTGCCAGCAGCTTCCGGGCGGGAGGGCCCCACGAGCAGTACTTC
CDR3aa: CASSFRAGGPHEQYF

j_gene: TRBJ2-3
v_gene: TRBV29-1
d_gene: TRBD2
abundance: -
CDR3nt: TGCAGCGTTGAGGCGGGGGGTGGGACAGATACGCAGTATTTT
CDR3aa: CSVEAGGGTDTQYF

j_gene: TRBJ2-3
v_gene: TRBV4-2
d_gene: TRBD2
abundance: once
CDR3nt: TGTGCCAGCAGCCCTCGGGAGGGGGGACCAGATACGCAGTATTTT
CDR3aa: CASSPREGGPDTQYF

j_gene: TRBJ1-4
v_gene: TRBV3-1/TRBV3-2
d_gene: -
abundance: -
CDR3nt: TGTGCCAGCAGCCAAGATCGATGGCAGGGTCATGAAAAACTGTTTTTT
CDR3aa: CASSQDRWQGHEKLFF

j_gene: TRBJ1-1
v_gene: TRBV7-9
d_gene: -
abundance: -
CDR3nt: TGTGCCAGCACCGAACAGGGATCATCCCTCAGGAACACTGAAGCTTTCTTT
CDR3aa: CASTEQGSSLRNTEAFF

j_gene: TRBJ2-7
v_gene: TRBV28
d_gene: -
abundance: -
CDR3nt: TGTGCCAGCAGTTTAGTCGCCAGGCCCCCTGGGGAGCAGTACTTC
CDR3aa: CASSLVARPPGEQYF

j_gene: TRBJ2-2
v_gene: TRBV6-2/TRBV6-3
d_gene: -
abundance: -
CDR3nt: TGTGCCAGCAGTTACGGGGGGGCCACCGGGGAGCTGTTTTTT
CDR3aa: CASSYGGATGELFF

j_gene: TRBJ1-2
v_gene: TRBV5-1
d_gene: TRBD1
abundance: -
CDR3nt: TGCGCCAGCAGTTTGGGTCCGGGACAGGGATCTAACTATGGCTACACCTTC
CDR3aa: CASSLGPGQGSNYGYTF

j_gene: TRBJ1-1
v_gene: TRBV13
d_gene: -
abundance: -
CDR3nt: TGTGCCAGCAGCTCCACAGGAAACACTGAAGCTTTCTTT
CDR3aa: CASSSTGNTEAFF

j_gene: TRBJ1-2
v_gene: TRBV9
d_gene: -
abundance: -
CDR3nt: TGTGCCAGCAGCCCCGGCGACACTCGCGAGGGCTACACCTTC
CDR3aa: CASSPGDTREGYTF

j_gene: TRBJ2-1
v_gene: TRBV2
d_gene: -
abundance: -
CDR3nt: TGTGCCAGCTCCGGACCGAGGGGGAGGGGCTCCTACAATGAGCAGTTCTTC
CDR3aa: CASSGPRGRGSYNEQFF

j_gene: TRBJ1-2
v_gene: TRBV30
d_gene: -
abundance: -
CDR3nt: TGTGCCTGGAGTGTACTAGGGGGAGGGGGCTACACCTTC
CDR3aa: CAWSVLGGGGYTF

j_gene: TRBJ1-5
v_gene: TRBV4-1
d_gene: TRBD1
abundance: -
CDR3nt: TGCGCCAGCAGCCTCAGGACAGGACCTTTGGAGCCCCAGCATTTT
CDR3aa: CASSLRTGPLEPQHF

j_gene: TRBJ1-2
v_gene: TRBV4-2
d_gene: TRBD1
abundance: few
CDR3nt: TGTGCCAGCAGCCAAGCCGAGGGACAGAACTATGGCTACACCTTC
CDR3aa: CASSQAEGQNYGYTF

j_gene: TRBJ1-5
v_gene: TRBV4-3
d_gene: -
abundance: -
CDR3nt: TGCGCCAGCAGTCCTGACAGGACTAGCAATCAGCCCCAGCATTTT
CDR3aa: CASSPDRTSNQPQHF

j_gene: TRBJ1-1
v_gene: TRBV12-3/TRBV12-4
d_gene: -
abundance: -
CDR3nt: TGTGCCAGCAGCCAACAGGGGAACACTGAAGCTTTCTTT
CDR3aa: CASSQQGNTEAFF

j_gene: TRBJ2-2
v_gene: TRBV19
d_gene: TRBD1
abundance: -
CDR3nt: TGTGCCAGTAGTCCCTGGGACAGGGCCACCGGGGAGCTGTTTTTT
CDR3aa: CASSPWDRATGELFF

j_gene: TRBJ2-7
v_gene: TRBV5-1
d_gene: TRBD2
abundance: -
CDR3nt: TGCGCCAGCAGCATCCAGGAGCGGGGGGAGCAGTACTTC
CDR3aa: CASSIQERGEQYF

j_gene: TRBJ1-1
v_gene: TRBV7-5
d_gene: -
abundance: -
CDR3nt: TGTGCCAGAACCAACACACCATGGTTAGCGTACACTGAAGCTTTCTTT
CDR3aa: CARTNTPWLAYTEAFF

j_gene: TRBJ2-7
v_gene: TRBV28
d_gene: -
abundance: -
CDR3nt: TGTGCCAGCAAAGGGGGGTACGAGCAGTACTTC
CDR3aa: CASKGGYEQYF

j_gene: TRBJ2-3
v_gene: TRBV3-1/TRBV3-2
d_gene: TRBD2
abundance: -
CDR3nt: TGTGCCAGCAGCCATCGGCGGGAGGGGACAGATACGCAGTATTTT
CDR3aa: CASSHRREGTDTQYF

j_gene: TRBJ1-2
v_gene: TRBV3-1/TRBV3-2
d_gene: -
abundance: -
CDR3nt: TGTGCCAGCAGCCATAGGGTAATTGGCTACACCTTC
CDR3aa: CASSHRVIGYTF

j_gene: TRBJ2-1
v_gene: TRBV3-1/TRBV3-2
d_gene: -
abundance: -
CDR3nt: TGTGCCAGCAGCCCCGCCCGCGACGGGGCGGCTGAGCAGTTCTTC
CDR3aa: CASSPARDGAAEQFF

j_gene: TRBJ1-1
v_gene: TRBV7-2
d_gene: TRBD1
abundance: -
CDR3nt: TGTGCCAGCAGCTTAGCATACAGGGGAACTGAAGCTTTCTTT
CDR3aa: CASSLAYRGTEAFF

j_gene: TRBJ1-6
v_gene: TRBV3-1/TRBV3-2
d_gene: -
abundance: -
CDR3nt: TGTGCCAGCAGCCAAGAGGCGTTTCGAACATTTTTCGATAATTCACCCCTCCACTTT
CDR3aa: CASSQEAFRTFFDNSPLHF

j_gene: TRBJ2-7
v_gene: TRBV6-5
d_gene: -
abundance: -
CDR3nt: TGTGCCAGCAGTTACTGGACGACGGGAACCTACGAGCAGTACTTC
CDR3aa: CASSYWTTGTYEQYF

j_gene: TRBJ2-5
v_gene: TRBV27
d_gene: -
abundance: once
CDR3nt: TGTGCCAGCAGTTTATCGATCCTAGCGACGGAGACCCAGTACTTC
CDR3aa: CASSLSILATETQYF

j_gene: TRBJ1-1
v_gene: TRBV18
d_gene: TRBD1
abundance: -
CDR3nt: TGTGCCAGCTCAGGATTAGAGACAGGGTTAGCTTTCTTT
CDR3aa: CASSGLETGLAFF

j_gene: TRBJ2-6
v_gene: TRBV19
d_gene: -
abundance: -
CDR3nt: TGTGCCAGTGGCGACAGGGCCAACGTCCTGACTTTC
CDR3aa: CASGDRANVLTF

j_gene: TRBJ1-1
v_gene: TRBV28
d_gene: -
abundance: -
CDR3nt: TGTGCCAGCAGTCAACCGGGCACTGAAGCTTTCTTT
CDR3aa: CASSQPGTEAFF

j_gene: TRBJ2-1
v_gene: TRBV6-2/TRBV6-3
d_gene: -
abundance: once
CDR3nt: TGTGCCAGCAGTTTAATCATGATTTCCCAACTTAGCTCCTACAATGAGCAGTTCTTC
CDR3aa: CASSLIMISQLSSYNEQFF

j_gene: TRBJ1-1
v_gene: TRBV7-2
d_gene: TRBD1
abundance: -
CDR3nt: TGTGCCAGCAGCTTAGAGACAGGGGGCATCACTGAAGCTTTCTTT
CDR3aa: CASSLETGGITEAFF

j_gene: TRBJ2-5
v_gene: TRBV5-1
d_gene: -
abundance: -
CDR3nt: TGCGCCAGCAGCTTGGGGACAGCCTCCCAAGAGACCCAGTACTTC
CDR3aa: CASSLGTASQETQYF

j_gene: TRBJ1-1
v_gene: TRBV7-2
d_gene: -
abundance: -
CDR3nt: TGTGCCAGCAGCTTAGGAGGGGCAGGAACTGAAGCTTTCTTT
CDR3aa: CASSLGGAGTEAFF

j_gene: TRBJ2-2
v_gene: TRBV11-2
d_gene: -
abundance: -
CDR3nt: TGTGCCAGCTCCAGAGGCGGGGAGCTGTTTTTT
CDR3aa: CASSRGGELFF

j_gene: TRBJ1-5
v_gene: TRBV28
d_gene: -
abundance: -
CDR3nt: TGTGCCAGTTCGAGGCAGCCCCAGCATTTT
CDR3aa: CASSRQPQHF

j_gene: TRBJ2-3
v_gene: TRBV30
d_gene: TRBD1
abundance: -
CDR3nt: TGTGCCTGGAGCACAGGGGTAACAGATACGCAGTATTTT
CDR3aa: CAWSTGVTDTQYF

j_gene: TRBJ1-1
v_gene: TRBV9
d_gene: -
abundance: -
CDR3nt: TGTGCCAGCAGCGGACCCCTAATGGGATCGTGGAACACTGAAGCTTTCTTT
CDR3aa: CASSGPLMGSWNTEAFF

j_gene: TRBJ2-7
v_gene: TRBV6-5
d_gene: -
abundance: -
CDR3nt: TGTGCCAGCAGCATAGACCTAATTTCCTACGAGCAGTACTTC
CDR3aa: CASSIDLISYEQYF

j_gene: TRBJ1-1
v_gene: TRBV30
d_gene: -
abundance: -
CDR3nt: TGTGCCTGGAGTGTACGAGAGAACACTGAAGCTTTCTTT
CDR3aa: CAWSVRENTEAFF

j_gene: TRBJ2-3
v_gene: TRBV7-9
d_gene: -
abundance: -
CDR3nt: TGTGCCAGCCCAGATTACATAGATACGCAGTATTTT
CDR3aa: CASPDYIDTQYF

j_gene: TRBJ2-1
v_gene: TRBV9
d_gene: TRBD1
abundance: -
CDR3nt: TGTGCCAGCAGCGCAGATTCAGGGGGCGGAGTTGAGCAGTTCTTC
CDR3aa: CASSADSGGGVEQFF

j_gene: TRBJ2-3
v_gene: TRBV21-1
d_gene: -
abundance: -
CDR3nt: TGTGCCAGCAGCAAAGGACGGACTAGCGACACAGATACGCAGTATTTT
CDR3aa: CASSKGRTSDTDTQYF

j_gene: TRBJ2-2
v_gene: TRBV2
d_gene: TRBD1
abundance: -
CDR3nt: TGTGCCAGCAGTGAAGGGACAGGGTTCACCGGGGAGCTGTTTTTT
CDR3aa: CASSEGTGFTGELFF

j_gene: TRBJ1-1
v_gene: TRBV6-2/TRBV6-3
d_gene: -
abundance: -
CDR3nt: TGTGCCAGCAGTTACCTCTGGGGTGGGACTGAAGCTTTCTTT
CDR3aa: CASSYLWGGTEAFF

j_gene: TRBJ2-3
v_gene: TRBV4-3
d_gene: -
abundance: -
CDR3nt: TGCGCCAGCAGGTCCACAGATACGCAGTATTTT
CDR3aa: CASRSTDTQYF